Listed below are T cell receptor beta chains from one sample, sequenced in a study of molecular identifiers for immune sequencing clone quantification. TCRdb reprocessed the PCR reads with MiXCR, giving one entry per CDR3 protein. The sample holds 460,000 or so distinct CDR3 sequences, 25% seen once. The sequenced sample consisted of naive CD8+ T cells from blood, with Jurkat cell RNA spiked in. The receptors derive from a human donor in good health. Some libraries in this study had Jurkat cell RNA spiked in. Each CDR3 is given with its conserved first and last residue. A D gene is named only where the DNA matches it firmly. Only part of the rows carry a size: once, few, many, or a class if the clone is expanded.

J: TRBJ2-1
V: TRBV4-3
D: TRBD2
size: few
CDR3: CASSQDPFSGGPYNEQFF
DNA: TGCGCCAGCAGCCAAGATCCTTTCAGCGGGGGGCCATACAATGAGCAGTTCTTC

J: TRBJ2-6
V: TRBV6-5
D: -
size: -
CDR3: CASRGARFDGANVLTF
DNA: TGTGCCAGCAGGGGGGCTAGGTTCGACGGGGCCAACGTCCTGACTTTC

J: TRBJ2-3
V: TRBV6-1
D: -
size: -
CDR3: CASSEWPTDTQYF
DNA: TGTGCCAGCAGTGAATGGCCCACAGATACGCAGTATTTT

J: TRBJ2-1
V: TRBV6-2/TRBV6-3
D: -
size: -
CDR3: CASSYPLGEYNEQFF
DNA: TGTGCCAGCAGTTACCCGCTGGGGGAGTACAATGAGCAGTTCTTC

J: TRBJ2-2
V: TRBV20-1
D: -
size: many
CDR3: CSARDPRRANTGELFF
DNA: TGCAGTGCTAGAGATCCGCGCAGGGCGAACACCGGGGAGCTGTTTTTT

J: TRBJ1-4
V: TRBV7-2
D: -
size: -
CDR3: CASSLGERHKLTTNEKLFF
DNA: TGTGCCAGCAGCTTAGGGGAGCGCCATAAACTTACAACTAATGAAAAACTGTTTTTT

J: TRBJ1-4
V: TRBV29-1
D: TRBD1
size: few
CDR3: CSAHEGTGWIEKLFF
DNA: TGCAGCGCCCACGAGGGGACAGGGTGGATTGAAAAACTGTTTTTT

J: TRBJ2-7
V: TRBV12-3/TRBV12-4
D: -
size: -
CDR3: CASSPPPGQPTWGDEQYF
DNA: TGTGCCAGCAGTCCCCCGCCGGGACAGCCCACCTGGGGGGACGAGCAGTACTTC

J: TRBJ1-5
V: TRBV10-2
D: TRBD1
size: -
CDR3: CASSELLTGRLRHQPQHF
DNA: TGCGCCAGCAGTGAGTTATTGACAGGGCGATTACGCCATCAGCCCCAGCATTTT

J: TRBJ2-3
V: TRBV7-9
D: TRBD2
size: many
CDR3: CASNYLTGGPRDTQYF
DNA: TGTGCCAGCAACTACCTGACGGGAGGGCCAAGAGATACGCAGTATTTT

J: TRBJ2-7
V: TRBV20-1
D: -
size: -
CDR3: CSATQGAHEQYF
DNA: TGCAGTGCTACACAAGGCGCGCACGAGCAGTACTTC

J: TRBJ1-1
V: TRBV7-6
D: -
size: many
CDR3: CASSLGNGPNTEAFF
DNA: TGTGCCAGCAGCTTAGGTAACGGACCGAACACTGAAGCTTTCTTT

J: TRBJ2-7
V: TRBV5-1
D: -
size: many
CDR3: CASSLTGPYEQYF
DNA: TGCGCCAGCAGCTTAACAGGGCCCTACGAGCAGTACTTC

J: TRBJ1-6
V: TRBV14
D: -
size: -
CDR3: CASSQETSHGVRSPLHF
DNA: TGTGCCAGCAGCCAAGAAACCAGCCACGGGGTTAGGTCACCCCTCCACTTT

J: TRBJ1-1
V: TRBV28
D: TRBD1
size: few
CDR3: CASSGYGTDNTEAFF
DNA: TGTGCCAGCAGTGGATACGGGACAGACAACACTGAAGCTTTCTTT

J: TRBJ1-2
V: TRBV6-5
D: -
size: few
CDR3: CAGRDRSYGYTF
DNA: TGTGCCGGCCGCGACAGATCCTATGGCTACACCTTC

J: TRBJ1-1
V: TRBV4-3
D: TRBD1
size: many
CDR3: CASSREKGQEKAFF
DNA: TGCGCCAGCAGCCGCGAGAAGGGACAGGAAAAAGCTTTCTTT

J: TRBJ2-1
V: TRBV7-9
D: -
size: many
CDR3: CASSLDDGVLKNEQFF
DNA: TGTGCCAGCAGCTTAGATGACGGGGTGTTGAAGAATGAGCAGTTCTTC

J: TRBJ2-7
V: TRBV10-1
D: -
size: few
CDR3: CASSAGNTYEQYF
DNA: TGCGCCAGCTCGGCAGGGAATACCTACGAGCAGTACTTC

J: TRBJ1-1
V: TRBV4-1
D: -
size: -
CDR3: CASSQLARNTEAFF
DNA: TGCGCCAGCAGCCAATTAGCCAGGAACACTGAAGCTTTCTTT

J: TRBJ2-1
V: TRBV24-1
D: -
size: -
CDR3: CATSDPSVNEQFF
DNA: TGTGCCACCAGTGATCCCTCGGTCAATGAGCAGTTCTTC

J: TRBJ2-7
V: TRBV19
D: TRBD1
size: few
CDR3: CASSIYDRAGEQYF
DNA: TGTGCCAGTAGTATTTATGACAGGGCCGGCGAGCAGTACTTC

J: TRBJ2-1
V: TRBV9
D: -
size: -
CDR3: CASSDPGGQFF
DNA: TGTGCCAGCAGCGATCCAGGAGGGCAGTTCTTC

J: TRBJ2-3
V: TRBV10-3
D: TRBD2
size: -
CDR3: CAISESTAGGMADTQYF
DNA: TGTGCCATCAGTGAGTCGACCGCGGGGGGCATGGCAGATACGCAGTATTTT

J: TRBJ1-1
V: TRBV27
D: -
size: -
CDR3: CASSFWGSGTEAFF
DNA: TGTGCCAGCAGTTTCTGGGGGTCGGGCACTGAAGCTTTCTTT

J: TRBJ2-5
V: TRBV4-3
D: TRBD2
size: many
CDR3: CASSHRLAQETQYF
DNA: TGCGCCAGCAGCCATCGACTAGCCCAAGAGACCCAGTACTTC

J: TRBJ2-7
V: TRBV29-1
D: TRBD1
size: few
CDR3: CSVVWDRSGEQYF
DNA: TGCAGCGTTGTTTGGGACAGATCGGGGGAGCAGTACTTC

J: TRBJ1-5
V: TRBV27
D: TRBD1
size: few
CDR3: CASKPGQEYSNQPQHF
DNA: TGTGCCAGCAAACCGGGACAGGAGTATAGCAATCAGCCCCAGCATTTT

J: TRBJ2-5
V: TRBV4-2
D: TRBD2
size: many
CDR3: CASSQDPGLAETQYF
DNA: TGTGCCAGCAGCCAAGATCCCGGACTAGCAGAGACCCAGTACTTC

J: TRBJ2-3
V: TRBV13
D: -
size: few
CDR3: CASSSGGGTQYF
DNA: TGTGCCAGCAGCTCCGGCGGTGGTACGCAGTATTTT

J: TRBJ2-7
V: TRBV4-2
D: TRBD2
size: few
CDR3: CASSQDSGPQYF
DNA: TGTGCCAGCAGCCAGGATAGCGGGCCTCAGTACTTC

J: TRBJ1-4
V: TRBV7-9
D: -
size: few
CDR3: CASSPGDYRGEKLFF
DNA: TGTGCCAGCAGCCCCGGGGACTACCGGGGGGAAAAACTGTTTTTT